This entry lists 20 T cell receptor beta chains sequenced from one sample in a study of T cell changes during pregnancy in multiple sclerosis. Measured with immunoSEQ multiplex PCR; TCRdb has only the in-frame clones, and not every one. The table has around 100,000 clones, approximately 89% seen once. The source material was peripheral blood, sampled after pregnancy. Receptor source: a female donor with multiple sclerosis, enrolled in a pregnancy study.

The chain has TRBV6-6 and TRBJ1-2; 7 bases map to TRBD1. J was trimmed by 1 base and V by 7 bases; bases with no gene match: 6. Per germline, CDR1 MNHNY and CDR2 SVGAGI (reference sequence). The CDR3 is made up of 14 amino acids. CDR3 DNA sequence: TGTGCCAGCACGCAGGGGGGCCTTAACTATGGCTACACCTTC. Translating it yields CASTQGGLNYGYTF.

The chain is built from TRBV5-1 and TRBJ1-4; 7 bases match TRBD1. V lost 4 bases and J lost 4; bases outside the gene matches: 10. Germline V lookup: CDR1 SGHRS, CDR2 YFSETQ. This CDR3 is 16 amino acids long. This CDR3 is CASSTGQIFLNEKLFF. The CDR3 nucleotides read TGCGCCAGCAGCACGGGACAGATTTTCCTTAATGAAAAACTGTTTTTT.

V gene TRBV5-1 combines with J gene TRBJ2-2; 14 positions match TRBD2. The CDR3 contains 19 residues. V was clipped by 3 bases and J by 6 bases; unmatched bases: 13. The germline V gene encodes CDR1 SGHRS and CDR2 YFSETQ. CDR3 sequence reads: CASSWGLAGATGSSGELFF. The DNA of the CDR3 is TGCGCCAGCAGCTGGGGACTAGCGGGGGCCACCGGGTCATCCGGGGAGCTGTTTTTT.

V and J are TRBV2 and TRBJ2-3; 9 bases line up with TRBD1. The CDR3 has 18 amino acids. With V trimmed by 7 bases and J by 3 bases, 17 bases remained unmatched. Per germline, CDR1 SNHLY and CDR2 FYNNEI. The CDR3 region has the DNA TGTGCCAGCAACCAAAGGATGGACAGGGGAAGGGGGACAGATACGCAGTATTTT. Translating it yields CASNQRMDRGRGTDTQYF.

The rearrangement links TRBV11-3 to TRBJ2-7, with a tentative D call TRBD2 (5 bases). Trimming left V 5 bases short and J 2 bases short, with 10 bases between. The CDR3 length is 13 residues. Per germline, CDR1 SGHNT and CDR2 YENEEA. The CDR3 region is CASSPGNTYEQYF. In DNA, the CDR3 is TGTGCCAGCAGCCCCGGGAACACCTACGAGCAGTACTTC.

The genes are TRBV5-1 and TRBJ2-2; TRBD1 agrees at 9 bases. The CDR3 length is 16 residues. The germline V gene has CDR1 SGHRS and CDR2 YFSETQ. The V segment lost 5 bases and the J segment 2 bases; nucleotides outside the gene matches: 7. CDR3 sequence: CASSNTGGLNTGELFF. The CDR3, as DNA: TGCGCCAGCAGTAATACAGGGGGCCTTAACACCGGGGAGCTGTTTTTT.

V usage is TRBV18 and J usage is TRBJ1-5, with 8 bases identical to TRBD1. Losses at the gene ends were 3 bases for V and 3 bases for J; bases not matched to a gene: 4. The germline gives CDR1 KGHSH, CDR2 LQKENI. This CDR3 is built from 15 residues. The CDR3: CASSPRQGNNQPQHF. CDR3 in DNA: TGTGCCAGCTCACCGAGACAGGGGAACAATCAGCCCCAGCATTTT.

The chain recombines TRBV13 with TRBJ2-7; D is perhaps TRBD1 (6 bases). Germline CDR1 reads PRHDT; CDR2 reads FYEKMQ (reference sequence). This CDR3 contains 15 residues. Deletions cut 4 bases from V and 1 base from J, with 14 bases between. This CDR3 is CASSSLGQFSYEQYF. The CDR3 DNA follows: TGTGCCAGCAGCTCCCTTGGACAGTTTTCCTACGAGCAGTACTTC.

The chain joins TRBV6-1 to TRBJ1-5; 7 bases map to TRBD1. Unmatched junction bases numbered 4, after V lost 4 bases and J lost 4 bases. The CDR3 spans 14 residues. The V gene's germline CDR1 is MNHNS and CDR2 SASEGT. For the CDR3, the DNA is TGTGCCAGCAGTGGAGGCAGGGGGAATCAGCCCCAGCATTTT. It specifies CASSGGRGNQPQHF.

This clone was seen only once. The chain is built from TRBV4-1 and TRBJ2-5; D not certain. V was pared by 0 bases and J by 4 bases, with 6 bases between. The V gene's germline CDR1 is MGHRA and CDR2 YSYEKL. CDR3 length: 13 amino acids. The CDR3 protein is CASSQEGGETQYF. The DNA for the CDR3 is TGCGCCAGCAGCCAAGAAGGCGGAGAGACCCAGTACTTC.

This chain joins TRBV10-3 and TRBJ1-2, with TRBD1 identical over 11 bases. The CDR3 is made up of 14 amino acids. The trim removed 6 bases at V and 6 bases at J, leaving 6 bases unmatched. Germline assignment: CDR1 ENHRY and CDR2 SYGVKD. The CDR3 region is CAISGQGAANGYTF. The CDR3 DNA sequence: TGTGCCATCAGCGGACAGGGGGCGGCTAATGGCTACACCTTC.

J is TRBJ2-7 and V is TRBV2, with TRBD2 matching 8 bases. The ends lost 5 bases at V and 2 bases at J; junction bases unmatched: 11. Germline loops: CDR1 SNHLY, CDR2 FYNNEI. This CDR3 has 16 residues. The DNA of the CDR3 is TGTGCCAGCAGTACCCCCGCGGGGGGAAGACCCTACGAGCAGTACTTC. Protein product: CASSTPAGGRPYEQYF.

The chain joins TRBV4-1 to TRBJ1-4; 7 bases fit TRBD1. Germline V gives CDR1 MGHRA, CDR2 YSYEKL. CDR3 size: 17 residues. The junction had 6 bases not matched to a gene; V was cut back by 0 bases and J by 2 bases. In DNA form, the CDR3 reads TGCGCCAGCAGCCAAGATTGGGCAGGGGGGACTAATGAAAAACTGTTTTTT. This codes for CASSQDWAGGTNEKLFF.

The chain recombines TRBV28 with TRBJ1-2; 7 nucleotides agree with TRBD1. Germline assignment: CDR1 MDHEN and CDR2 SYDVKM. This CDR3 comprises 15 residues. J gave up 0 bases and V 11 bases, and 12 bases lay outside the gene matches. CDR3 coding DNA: TGTGCCGCCAACTCACAGGGGAACTCTAACTATGGCTACACCTTC. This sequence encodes CAANSQGNSNYGYTF.

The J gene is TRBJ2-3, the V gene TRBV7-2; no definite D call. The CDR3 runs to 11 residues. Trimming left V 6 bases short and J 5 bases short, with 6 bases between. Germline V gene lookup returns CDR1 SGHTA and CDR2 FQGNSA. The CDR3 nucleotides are TGTGCCAGCAGGAGCGTAGATACGCAGTATTTT. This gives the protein CASRSVDTQYF.

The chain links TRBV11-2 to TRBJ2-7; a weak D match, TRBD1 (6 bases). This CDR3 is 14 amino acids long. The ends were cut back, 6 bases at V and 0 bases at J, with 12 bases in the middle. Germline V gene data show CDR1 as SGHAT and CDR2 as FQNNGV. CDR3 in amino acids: CASSLGGPSYEQYF. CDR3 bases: TGTGCCAGCAGTCTAGGGGGTCCCTCCTACGAGCAGTACTTC.

The CDR3 reads CASSSPGTGYTGELFF. CDR3 sequence (DNA): TGCGCCAGCAGCTCCCCCGGGACAGGGTACACCGGGGAGCTGTTTTTT. The gene calls are TRBV5-1 and TRBJ2-2; 9 nucleotides align to TRBD1. V shed 3 bases and J 3 bases; nucleotides not matched to a gene: 6. The CDR3 is 16 residues long. The V gene's germline CDR1 is SGHRS and CDR2 YFSETQ. The whole variable domain, filled in from reference TRBV5-1 and TRBJ2-2, reads KAGVTQTPRYLIKTRGQQVTLSCSPISGHRSVSWYQQTPGQGLQFLFEYFSETQRNKGNFPGRFSGRQFSNSRSEMNVSTLELGDSALYLCASSSPGTGYTGELFFGEGSRLTVL.

The CDR3 nucleotides are TGTGCCAGCAGCGTAGAAATGGGCGTGGGTACCGGGGAGCTGTTTTTT. The encoded protein is CASSVEMGVGTGELFF. The J gene is TRBJ2-2, the V gene TRBV9; unclear D gene. V was trimmed by 0 bases and J by 5 bases, leaving 14 bases between them. Germline lookup yields CDR1 SGDLS and CDR2 YYNGEE. CDR3 length equals 16 residues.

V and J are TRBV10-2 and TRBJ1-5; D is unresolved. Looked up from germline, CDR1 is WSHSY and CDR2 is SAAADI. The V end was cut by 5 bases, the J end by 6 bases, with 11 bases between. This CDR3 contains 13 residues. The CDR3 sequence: CASSSGFSQPQHF. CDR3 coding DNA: TGCGCCAGCAGTAGCGGCTTTAGTCAGCCCCAGCATTTT.

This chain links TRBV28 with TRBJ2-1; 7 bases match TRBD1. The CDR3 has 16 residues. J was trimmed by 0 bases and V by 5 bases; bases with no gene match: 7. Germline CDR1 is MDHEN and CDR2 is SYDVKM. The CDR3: CASSPIQGSSYNEQFF. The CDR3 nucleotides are TGTGCCAGCAGTCCAATACAGGGGTCCTCCTACAATGAGCAGTTCTTC.